Following are 27 T cell receptor beta chains from one sample sequenced in a study of blood T cell repertoires in COVID-19. Produced via immunoSEQ multiplex PCR; TCRdb's table is partial and in-frame only. The table lists over 55,000 clones, under 95% of them singletons. Sequenced: peripheral blood. These receptors were obtained from a human donor in a cohort sampled during active COVID-19.

The V call is TRBV5-6, the J call TRBJ2-7; D possibly corresponds to TRBD2 (6 bases). Per the germline V gene, CDR1 is SGHDT and CDR2 is YYEEEE. Trimming pared 4 bases from V and 7 bases from J, leaving 15 bases between. There are 13 residues in the CDR3. The CDR3 DNA is TGTGCCAGCAGCCACGGGACGGCGGGGGAGCAGTACTTC. Translated, it gives CASSHGTAGEQYF.

The rearrangement joins TRBV11-2 to TRBJ2-7; the D gene is possibly TRBD1 (5 bases). Germline loops: CDR1 SGHAT, CDR2 FQNNGV. V was trimmed by 4 bases and J by 7 bases, leaving 20 bases between them. This CDR3 comprises 15 residues. CDR3 sequence (DNA): TGTGCCAGCAGCTCATTCAGGGATTGGCCTCTAGAGCAGTACTTC. Translation gives CASSSFRDWPLEQYF.

This chain connects TRBV13 to TRBJ2-7; no clear D. Between the trimmed V and J ends, which lost 0 bases and 7 bases, there was a span of 13 bases. The germline CDR1 and CDR2 sequences are PRHDT and FYEKMQ (reference sequence). The length of the CDR3 is 14 residues. The chain's CDR3 is CASSLGSEYGEQYF. In DNA, the CDR3 is TGTGCCAGCAGCTTAGGCTCGGAATACGGGGAGCAGTACTTC. The full variable domain, in which reference TRBV13 and TRBJ2-7 provide the parts outside the CDR3, is AAGVIQSPRHLIKEKRETATLKCYPIPRHDTVYWYQQGPGQDPQFLISFYEKMQSDKGSIPDRFSAQQFSDYHSELNMSSLELGDSALYFCASSLGSEYGEQYFGPGTRLTVT.

V and J are TRBV11-2 and TRBJ1-1; perhaps TRBD1 as D (6 bases). Trimming cost V 5 bases and J 1 base, with 8 bases left between them. The length of the CDR3 is 13 residues. CDR1 and CDR2 from the germline V gene are SGHAT and FQNNGV. CDR3 loop: CASSGGANTEAFF. CDR3 nucleotide sequence: TGTGCCAGCAGCGGGGGCGCGAACACTGAAGCTTTCTTT.

The chain recombines TRBV10-2 with TRBJ2-7, with 12 bases aligning to TRBD2. The CDR3 is 13 amino acids. With 8 bases clipped from V and 5 bases from J, the junction kept 4 bases outside the gene matches. Germline V gives CDR1 WSHSY, CDR2 SAAADI. DNA of the CDR3: TGCGCCAGCTCTAGCGGGGGGGCCCACGAGCAGTACTTC. This sequence encodes CASSSGGAHEQYF.

With respect to this clone: This same CDR3 is encoded by further DNA sequences in the sample. The gene calls are TRBV15 and TRBJ2-7; D gene ambiguous. Between the trimmed V and J ends, which lost 5 bases and 1 base, there was a span of 18 bases. Germline assignment: CDR1 LNHNV and CDR2 YYDKDF (reference sequence). The CDR3 runs 16 residues. The CDR3 DNA reads as TGTGCCACCAGCGCCCCAGGTTCCGACAATTCCTACGAGCAGTACTTC. This sequence encodes CATSAPGSDNSYEQYF.

The table lists this clone with a count of one. V gene TRBV6-1 combines with J gene TRBJ2-7, with 7 bases lining up with TRBD1. J lost 1 base, V lost 2 bases, and 5 bases had no gene match. The germline V gene has CDR1 MNHNS and CDR2 SASEGT. There are 15 residues in the CDR3. CDR3 nucleotide sequence: TGTGCCAGCAGTGAAATGGGACAGTCTTCCTACGAGCAGTACTTC. As protein: CASSEMGQSSYEQYF.

The chain is built from TRBV5-1 and TRBJ2-7, with 11 bases identical to TRBD1. Trimming cost V 4 bases and J 2 bases; bases outside gene matches: 5. Germline V gene lookup returns CDR1 SGHRS and CDR2 YFSETQ. The CDR3 consists of 15 residues. The CDR3 reads CASSPGTGGAYEQYF. DNA for the CDR3: TGCGCCAGCAGCCCGGGGACAGGGGGTGCCTACGAGCAGTACTTC. Full variable domain (outside the CDR3, taken from reference TRBV5-1 and TRBJ2-7): KAGVTQTPRYLIKTRGQQVTLSCSPISGHRSVSWYQQTPGQGLQFLFEYFSETQRNKGNFPGRFSGRQFSNSRSEMNVSTLELGDSALYLCASSPGTGGAYEQYFGPGTRLTVT.

J is TRBJ2-7 and V is TRBV2; 9 bases line up with TRBD2. Germline CDR1 SNHLY, CDR2 FYNNEI. This CDR3 is built from 15 residues. Trimming cost V 6 bases and J 4 bases; bases outside gene matches: 10. The CDR3, as DNA: TGTGCCAGCAGCGCCCCCCGCGGGGGGGCGTACGAGCAGTACTTC. The encoded protein is CASSAPRGGAYEQYF.

V is TRBV11-2 and J is TRBJ1-4; TRBD1 aligns across 7 bases. CDR1 and CDR2 from the germline V gene are SGHAT and FQNNGV. The CDR3 has 16 residues. Trimming took 1 base from V and 5 from J; bases not matched to a gene: 7. The CDR3 is CASSLVHRGGNEKLFF. CDR3 bases: TGTGCCAGCAGCTTAGTTCACAGGGGCGGGAATGAAAAACTGTTTTTT.

This rearrangement joins TRBV29-1 to TRBJ1-2; no clear D gene. Germline-derived CDR1 and CDR2 are SQVTM and ANQGSEA. The V and J ends lost 0 bases and 5 bases respectively, with 10 bases between them. CDR3 length: 13 amino acids. In DNA, the CDR3 is TGCAGCGTTGAAGAGAACACCGGGTATGGCTACACCTTC. This codes for CSVEENTGYGYTF.

The chain recombines TRBV14 with TRBJ1-6; maybe TRBD1 (5 bases). This CDR3 is built from 18 residues. Trimming shortened V by 1 base and J by 0 bases, and 13 bases separated the two germline ends. Germline loops: CDR1 SGHDN, CDR2 FVKESK. The CDR3 bases are TGTGCCAGCAGCCAAGGTCAGGGTTCGAGCTCCTATAATTCACCCCTCCACTTT. Its protein is CASSQGQGSSSYNSPLHF.

This clone was found once. Other nucleotide sequences in the sample specify the same CDR3. J is TRBJ2-7 and V is TRBV27; D may be TRBD1 (5 bases). Germline V lookup: CDR1 MNHEY, CDR2 SMNVEV (reference sequence). CDR3 length: 12 amino acids. Trimming took off 2 bases at V and 5 bases at J, with 7 bases between the two ends. CDR3 sequence: CASSLRGHEQYF. CDR3 nucleotides: TGTGCCAGCAGTTTAAGGGGCCACGAGCAGTACTTC.

The chain couples TRBV11-2 to TRBJ1-2, with D possibly being TRBD1 (5 bases). Germline V gene data show CDR1 as SGHAT and CDR2 as FQNNGV. The CDR3 length is 17 residues. Trimming left V 0 bases short and J 1 base short, with 15 bases between. CDR3 amino acids: CASSLDVDNLLNYGYTF. CDR3 coding DNA: TGTGCCAGCAGCTTAGATGTGGACAACCTCCTTAACTATGGCTACACCTTC.

The genes are TRBV28 and TRBJ1-2; no clear D gene. Germline V gene lookup returns CDR1 MDHEN and CDR2 SYDVKM. CDR3 length equals 14 residues. V lost 2 bases, J lost 4 bases, and 11 bases lay in between. CDR3 DNA sequence: TGTGCCAGCAGTTTAGTGTTCGGTAGCTATGGCTACACCTTC. It is translated as CASSLVFGSYGYTF.

The chain is built from TRBV9 and TRBJ2-7, with unresolved D. CDR1 and CDR2 (germline): SGDLS, YYNGEE. Trimming removed 0 bases from V and 7 bases from J, with 17 bases in between. The CDR3 is 15 residues long. This CDR3 is CASSVGGHSPGEQYF. The CDR3 region has the DNA TGTGCCAGCAGCGTAGGAGGTCACTCGCCTGGGGAGCAGTACTTC.

V and J are TRBV19 and TRBJ2-2; 8 bases match TRBD1. J gave up 7 bases and V 2 bases, and 6 bases lay outside the gene matches. From germline, CDR1 is LNHDA and CDR2 SQIVND (reference sequence). The CDR3 contains 15 residues. The CDR3 spells CASSIPRGRVGELFF. CDR3 sequence (DNA): TGTGCCAGTAGTATACCCAGGGGGCGAGTCGGGGAGCTGTTTTTT.

The chain joins TRBV2 to TRBJ1-2; 9 bases fit TRBD1. Germline V gives CDR1 SNHLY, CDR2 FYNNEI. The junction had 3 bases not matched to a gene; V was cut back by 5 bases and J by 2 bases. The CDR3 spans 14 residues. CDR3 nucleotides: TGTGCCAGCAGTCCGGGACAGGGAAACTATGGCTACACCTTC. It translates to CASSPGQGNYGYTF.

The chain links TRBV11-2 to TRBJ2-6; the D is unclear. V was clipped by 11 bases and J by 0 bases, with 20 bases between them. Germline V gene data show CDR1 as SGHAT and CDR2 as FQNNGV. The CDR3 loop spans 17 amino acids. In DNA, the CDR3 is TGTGCCTCCCTGGAGTTAGGCCATTACTCTGGGGCCAACGTCCTGACTTTC. Translating gives CASLELGHYSGANVLTF.

This chain connects TRBV6-5 to TRBJ1-1; D is unresolved. The CDR3 runs 14 residues. Germline CDR1 MNHEY, CDR2 SVGAGI. Trimming pared 4 bases from V and 7 bases from J, leaving 16 bases between. The CDR3 sequence is CASSFRGVRNEAFF. For the CDR3, the DNA is TGTGCCAGCAGTTTCCGGGGAGTAAGGAATGAAGCTTTCTTT.

In its sample, this clone was seen once. The chain carries TRBV13 and TRBJ2-7; the match to TRBD1 covers 8 bases. CDR1 is PRHDT and CDR2 is FYEKMQ in the germline V gene (reference sequence). The CDR3 has 14 residues. V was clipped by 2 bases and J by 5 bases; unmatched bases: 5. The CDR3 region is CASSLYRGDHEQYF. The CDR3 DNA reads as TGTGCCAGCAGCTTATACAGGGGGGACCACGAGCAGTACTTC.

The CDR3 sequence: CASSPRGRENYGYTF. In DNA form, the CDR3 reads TGTGCCAGCAGCCCGCGCGGCAGGGAAAACTATGGCTACACCTTC. The V gene is TRBV7-2, the J gene TRBJ1-2; maybe TRBD1 (5 bases). The V and J ends lost 5 bases and 2 bases respectively, with 15 bases between them. The length of the CDR3 is 15 residues. Germline V CDR1 and CDR2: SGHTA, FQGNSA.

The rearrangement links TRBV12-3 or TRBV12-4 to TRBJ2-5; 10 bases are a match to TRBD1. This CDR3 region has 13 residues. V gave up 9 bases and J gave up 5 bases; unmatched junction bases: 6. The CDR3 here is CASRQGAYETQYF. The DNA of the CDR3 is TGTGCCAGTCGACAGGGGGCGTATGAGACCCAGTACTTC.

The chain is built from TRBV13 and TRBJ2-6; D perhaps matches TRBD2 (7 bases). The CDR3 contains 17 residues. The V end lost 2 bases, the J end lost 0 bases, and 11 bases lay between the germline ends. In germline, CDR1 is PRHDT, CDR2 FYEKMQ (reference sequence). CDR3 sequence: CASSLSGEGSGANVLTF. Written as DNA, the CDR3 is TGTGCCAGCAGCTTATCAGGGGAGGGCTCTGGGGCCAACGTCCTGACTTTC.

The chain joins TRBV30 to TRBJ2-7; 9 bases match TRBD1. The length of the CDR3 is 19 residues. V shed 0 bases, J shed 3 bases, and the junction held 18 bases outside the gene matches. Germline CDR1 is GTSNPN and CDR2 is SVGIG (reference sequence). The CDR3 DNA reads TGTGCCTGGAGTGTAGTTGCTGCGATTTGGGGGACAGGGCGCTACGAGCAGTACTTC. This codes for CAWSVVAAIWGTGRYEQYF.

In its sample, this clone was seen once. This chain connects TRBV3-1 (or the pseudogene TRBV3-2) to TRBJ2-5, with 10 bases identical to TRBD2. Germline trimming cut 2 bases from V and 5 bases from J; bases unmatched to any gene: 8. CDR3 length: 16 amino acids. Germline V gene data show CDR1 as LGHDT and CDR2 as YNNKEL (reference sequence). DNA for the CDR3: TGTGCCAGCAGCCAATGTGCCCTAGCGGGGGTCGAGACCCAGTACTTC. This codes for CASSQCALAGVETQYF.

This chain connects TRBV27 to TRBJ1-1; a possible D gene is TRBD1 (6 bases). Trimming shortened V by 6 bases and J by 8 bases, and 16 bases separated the two germline ends. The CDR3 has 13 amino acids. Germline-derived CDR1 and CDR2 are MNHEY and SMNVEV (reference sequence). The CDR3 DNA reads TGTGCCAGCAGGGACAGCTTCGCCCGGGAAGCTTTCTTT. Amino acid sequence: CASRDSFAREAFF.